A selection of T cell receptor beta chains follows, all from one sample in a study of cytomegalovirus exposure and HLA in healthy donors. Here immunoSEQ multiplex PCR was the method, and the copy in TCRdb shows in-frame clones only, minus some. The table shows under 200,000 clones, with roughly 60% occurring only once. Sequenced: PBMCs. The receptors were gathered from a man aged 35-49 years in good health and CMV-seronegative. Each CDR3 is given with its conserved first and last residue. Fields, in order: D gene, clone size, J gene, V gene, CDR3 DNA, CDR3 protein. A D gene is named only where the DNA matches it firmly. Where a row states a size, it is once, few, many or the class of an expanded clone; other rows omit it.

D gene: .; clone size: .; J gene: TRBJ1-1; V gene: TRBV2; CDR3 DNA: TGTGCCAGCAGTGAGGCCCTGGGGGGCACTGAAGCTTTCTTT; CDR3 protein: CASSEALGGTEAFF
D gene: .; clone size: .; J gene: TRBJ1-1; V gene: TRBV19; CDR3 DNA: TGTGCCAGTAGTATAGATTACAGAGTTGAAGCTTTCTTT; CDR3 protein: CASSIDYRVEAFF
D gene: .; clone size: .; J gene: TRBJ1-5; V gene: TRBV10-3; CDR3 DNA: TGTGCCATCATTAAGGGGCCCAATCAGCCCCAGCATTTT; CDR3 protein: CAIIKGPNQPQHF
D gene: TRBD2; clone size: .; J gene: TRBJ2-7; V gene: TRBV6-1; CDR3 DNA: TGTGCCAGCAGTGGGGGGGGACTACAATACGAGCAGTACTTC; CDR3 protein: CASSGGGLQYEQYF
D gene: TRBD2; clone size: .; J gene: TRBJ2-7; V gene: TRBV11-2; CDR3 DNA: TGTGCCAGCAGCCCTCCGAGCGGGGGTCCCCACGAGCAGTACTTC; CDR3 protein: CASSPPSGGPHEQYF
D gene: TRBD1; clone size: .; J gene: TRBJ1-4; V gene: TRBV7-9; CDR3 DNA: TGTGCCAGCAGCTTAGGCGGCACAGGGGTTGAAAAACTGTTTTTT; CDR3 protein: CASSLGGTGVEKLFF
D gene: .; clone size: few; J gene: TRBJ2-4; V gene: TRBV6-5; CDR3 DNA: TGTGCCAGCAGTTACTACGGGGAAGACATTCAGTACTTC; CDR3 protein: CASSYYGEDIQYF
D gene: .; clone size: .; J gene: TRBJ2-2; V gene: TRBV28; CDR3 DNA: TGTGCCAGCAGTTTACGGGTCCCCGGGGAGCTGTTTTTT; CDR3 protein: CASSLRVPGELFF
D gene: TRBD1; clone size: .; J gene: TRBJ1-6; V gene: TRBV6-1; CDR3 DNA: TGTGCCAGCAGTGTGGGGACAGCTAATTCACCCCTCCACTTT; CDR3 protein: CASSVGTANSPLHF
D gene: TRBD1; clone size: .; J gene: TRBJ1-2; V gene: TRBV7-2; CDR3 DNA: TGTGCCAGCAGCTTGGGACAGGGAGGGTATGGCTACACCTTC; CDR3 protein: CASSLGQGGYGYTF
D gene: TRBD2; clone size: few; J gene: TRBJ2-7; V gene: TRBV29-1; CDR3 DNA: TGCAGCGCAATAGCGGGACCCCCCTACGAGCAGTACTTC; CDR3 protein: CSAIAGPPYEQYF
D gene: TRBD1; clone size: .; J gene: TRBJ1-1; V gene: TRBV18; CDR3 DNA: TGTGCCAGCTCATACAGGGGGCCGAGGGACACTGAAGCTTTCTTT; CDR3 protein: CASSYRGPRDTEAFF
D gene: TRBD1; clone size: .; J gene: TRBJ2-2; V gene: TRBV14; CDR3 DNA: TGTGCCAGCAGCCAAGATGTCACAGGGGGCACCGGGGAGCTGTTTTTT; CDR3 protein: CASSQDVTGGTGELFF
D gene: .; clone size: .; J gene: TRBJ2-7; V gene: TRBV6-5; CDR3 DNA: TGTGCCAGCGGTTTACAACAGGGGAGGCACGAGCAGTACTTC; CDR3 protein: CASGLQQGRHEQYF
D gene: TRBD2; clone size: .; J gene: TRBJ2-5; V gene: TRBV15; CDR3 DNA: TGTGCCACCAGCAGAGGGGTCGGGAGGGATGGAGAGACCCAGTACTTC; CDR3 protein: CATSRGVGRDGETQYF
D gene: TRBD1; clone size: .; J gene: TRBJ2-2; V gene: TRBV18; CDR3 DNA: TGTGCCAGCTCACCCACCGGGACAGACAACACCGGGGAGCTGTTTTTT; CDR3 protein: CASSPTGTDNTGELFF
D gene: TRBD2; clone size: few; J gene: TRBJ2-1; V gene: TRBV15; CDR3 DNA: TGTGCCACCAGCAGCGGACTAGCGGCCTACAATGAGCAGTTCTTC; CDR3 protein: CATSSGLAAYNEQFF
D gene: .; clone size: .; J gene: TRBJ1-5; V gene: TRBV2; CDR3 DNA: TGTGCCAGCATCCCGGACGGGGATTACAATCAGCCCCAGCATTTT; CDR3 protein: CASIPDGDYNQPQHF
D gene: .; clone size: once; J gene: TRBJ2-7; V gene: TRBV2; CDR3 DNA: TGTGCCAGCAGTGTGGGCGGGGCATACTACGAGCAGTACTTC; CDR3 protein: CASSVGGAYYEQYF
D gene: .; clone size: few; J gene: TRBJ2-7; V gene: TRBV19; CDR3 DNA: TGTGCCAGTAGTATAAACAGACAGAGCTCCTACGAGCAGTACTTC; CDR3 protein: CASSINRQSSYEQYF
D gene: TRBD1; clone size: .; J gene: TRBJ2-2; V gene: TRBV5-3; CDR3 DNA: TGTGCCAGAAGCGTAAGACAGGGTTTGGGAACCGGGGAGCTGTTTTTT; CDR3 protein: CARSVRQGLGTGELFF
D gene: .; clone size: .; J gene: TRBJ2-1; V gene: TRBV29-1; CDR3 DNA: TGCAGCGTCGGATCAACAGAGAGCTCCTACAATGAGCAGTTCTTC; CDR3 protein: CSVGSTESSYNEQFF